Listed below are T cell receptor beta chains from one sample, sequenced in a study of OX40 agonist ivuxolimab in advanced cancers. The repertoire was sequenced with immunoSEQ multiplex PCR; TCRdb's copy has only in-frame clones and lacks some. The data contain about 69,000 clones, over 75% of them singletons. The material sequenced was CD4+ or CD8+ T cells sorted from blood, taken in a trial of the OX40 agonist ivuxolimab. All receptors derive from an adult with an advanced solid tumor such as melanoma, head and neck, liver or kidney cancer. Each CDR3 is given with its conserved first and last residue. The D gene is left open where the match is weak. For some rows the clone size is stated as once, few or many, or as a class when expanded; others skip it.

v_call: TRBV9
d_call: TRBD1
clone_size: .
j_call: TRBJ1-2
cdr3_aa: CASSGRTGNYGYTF
cdr3_nt: TGTGCCAGCAGCGGACGGACAGGGAACTATGGCTACACCTTC

v_call: TRBV9
d_call: TRBD2
clone_size: .
j_call: TRBJ2-1
cdr3_aa: CASSVSGRVGNEQFF
cdr3_nt: TGTGCCAGCAGCGTTAGCGGGAGGGTTGGCAATGAGCAGTTCTTC

v_call: TRBV28
d_call: TRBD1
clone_size: .
j_call: TRBJ2-1
cdr3_aa: CASRSGTEYNEQFF
cdr3_nt: TGTGCCAGCCGATCCGGGACAGAATACAATGAGCAGTTCTTC

v_call: TRBV4-3
d_call: .
clone_size: .
j_call: TRBJ2-6
cdr3_aa: CASSQTLLSGANVLTF
cdr3_nt: TGCGCCAGCAGCCAGACACTCTTATCTGGGGCCAACGTCCTGACTTTC

v_call: TRBV30
d_call: .
clone_size: .
j_call: TRBJ1-2
cdr3_aa: CAWRNEVQGHGYTF
cdr3_nt: TGTGCCTGGAGGAACGAAGTACAGGGACATGGCTACACCTTC

v_call: TRBV7-3
d_call: TRBD2
clone_size: .
j_call: TRBJ2-1
cdr3_aa: CASSWASGTYNEQFF
cdr3_nt: TGTGCCAGCAGCTGGGCTAGCGGGACTTACAATGAGCAGTTCTTC

v_call: TRBV7-2
d_call: .
clone_size: .
j_call: TRBJ1-2
cdr3_aa: CASSLGVRNGYTF
cdr3_nt: TGTGCCAGCAGCTTAGGGGTCAGGAATGGCTACACCTTC

v_call: TRBV7-9
d_call: .
clone_size: .
j_call: TRBJ2-7
cdr3_aa: CASSRGPSLSYEQYF
cdr3_nt: TGTGCCAGCAGCAGGGGCCCCTCTCTCTCCTACGAGCAGTACTTC

v_call: TRBV4-3
d_call: .
clone_size: once
j_call: TRBJ2-1
cdr3_aa: CASSQYGFSYNEQFF
cdr3_nt: TGCGCCAGCAGCCAGTACGGTTTCTCCTACAATGAGCAGTTCTTC

v_call: TRBV28
d_call: TRBD2
clone_size: .
j_call: TRBJ2-7
cdr3_aa: CASSLAGGPYEQYF
cdr3_nt: TGTGCCAGCAGTCTAGCGGGAGGGCCTTACGAGCAGTACTTC

v_call: TRBV9
d_call: TRBD1
clone_size: .
j_call: TRBJ2-3
cdr3_aa: CASSARDRAGDTQYF
cdr3_nt: TGTGCCAGCAGCGCCCGGGACAGGGCAGGTGATACGCAGTATTTT

v_call: TRBV28
d_call: TRBD1
clone_size: .
j_call: TRBJ2-1
cdr3_aa: CASSYPPGTEYNEQFF
cdr3_nt: TGTGCCAGCAGCTACCCCCCCGGGACAGAGTACAATGAGCAGTTCTTC

v_call: TRBV6-1
d_call: .
clone_size: once
j_call: TRBJ2-7
cdr3_aa: CASMGHLYEQYF
cdr3_nt: TGTGCCAGCATGGGACACCTCTACGAGCAGTACTTC

v_call: TRBV27
d_call: TRBD2
clone_size: .
j_call: TRBJ2-7
cdr3_aa: CASSPSSGLSSYEQYF
cdr3_nt: TGTGCCAGCAGCCCTTCTAGCGGGCTGTCCTCCTACGAGCAGTACTTC

v_call: TRBV4-3
d_call: .
clone_size: .
j_call: TRBJ1-3
cdr3_aa: CASSQEPDSGNTIYF
cdr3_nt: TGCGCCAGCAGCCAAGAGCCAGACTCTGGAAACACCATATATTTT

v_call: TRBV4-2
d_call: TRBD2
clone_size: .
j_call: TRBJ2-1
cdr3_aa: CASSQLSGGGLGEQFF
cdr3_nt: TGTGCCAGCAGCCAACTTAGCGGGGGAGGTCTCGGTGAGCAGTTCTTC

v_call: TRBV5-5
d_call: TRBD1
clone_size: .
j_call: TRBJ2-1
cdr3_aa: CASSHPGTGNNEQFF
cdr3_nt: TGTGCCAGCAGCCATCCCGGGACAGGGAACAATGAGCAGTTCTTC

v_call: TRBV6-6
d_call: .
clone_size: .
j_call: TRBJ1-6
cdr3_aa: CASTVEGDGSPLHF
cdr3_nt: TGTGCCAGCACGGTGGAAGGGGATGGTTCACCCCTCCACTTT

v_call: TRBV10-3
d_call: TRBD1
clone_size: .
j_call: TRBJ1-1
cdr3_aa: CAISSGQGNTEAFF
cdr3_nt: TGTGCCATCAGTTCCGGACAGGGAAACACTGAAGCTTTCTTT

v_call: TRBV12-5
d_call: TRBD1
clone_size: .
j_call: TRBJ2-3
cdr3_aa: CASGPPPGQETSTDTQYF
cdr3_nt: TGTGCTAGTGGTCCACCACCCGGACAGGAAACTAGCACAGATACGCAGTATTTT

v_call: TRBV27
d_call: .
clone_size: once
j_call: TRBJ1-5
cdr3_aa: CASSLVGGIGNQPQHF
cdr3_nt: TGTGCCAGCAGTCTTGTGGGGGGCATAGGCAATCAGCCCCAGCATTTT

v_call: TRBV10-2
d_call: .
clone_size: .
j_call: TRBJ1-1
cdr3_aa: CATLQGGMDEAFF
cdr3_nt: TGCGCCACCCTACAGGGAGGGATGGATGAAGCTTTCTTT

v_call: TRBV5-5
d_call: .
clone_size: .
j_call: TRBJ1-2
cdr3_aa: CASSLRDIQGYGYTF
cdr3_nt: TGTGCCAGCAGCTTGCGGGATATACAAGGATATGGCTACACCTTC

v_call: TRBV29-1
d_call: .
clone_size: .
j_call: TRBJ2-7
cdr3_aa: CSAAPRGSSYEQYF
cdr3_nt: TGCAGCGCCGCACCCCGGGGGAGCTCCTACGAGCAGTACTTC

v_call: TRBV6-1
d_call: .
clone_size: .
j_call: TRBJ1-5
cdr3_aa: CATQGGQPQHF
cdr3_nt: TGTGCCACCCAGGGTGGGCAGCCCCAGCATTTT

v_call: TRBV4-3
d_call: .
clone_size: .
j_call: TRBJ1-5
cdr3_aa: CASSQGTGNQPQHF
cdr3_nt: TGCGCCAGCAGCCAAGGGACAGGCAATCAGCCCCAGCATTTT

v_call: TRBV11-3
d_call: .
clone_size: .
j_call: TRBJ2-7
cdr3_aa: CASSLTYGSYEQYF
cdr3_nt: TGTGCCAGCAGCTTAACTTACGGTTCCTACGAGCAGTACTTC

v_call: TRBV4-1
d_call: .
clone_size: .
j_call: TRBJ1-2
cdr3_aa: CASSQEVIAGSGHGYTF
cdr3_nt: TGCGCCAGCAGCCAAGAAGTTATCGCCGGGTCAGGACATGGCTACACCTTC

v_call: TRBV19
d_call: TRBD1
clone_size: .
j_call: TRBJ1-2
cdr3_aa: CASSMSPTGGHGYTF
cdr3_nt: TGTGCCAGTAGTATGTCCCCCACAGGGGGACATGGCTACACCTTC

v_call: TRBV4-2
d_call: TRBD2
clone_size: once
j_call: TRBJ2-7
cdr3_aa: CASSHRPESSGRASDYEQYF
cdr3_nt: TGTGCCAGCAGCCATCGTCCTGAGTCTAGCGGGAGGGCCTCAGACTACGAGCAGTACTTC

v_call: TRBV19
d_call: TRBD2
clone_size: .
j_call: TRBJ2-7
cdr3_aa: CASSTLAGVNEQYF
cdr3_nt: TGTGCCAGTAGTACTCTAGCGGGAGTGAACGAGCAGTACTTC

v_call: TRBV9
d_call: .
clone_size: .
j_call: TRBJ2-1
cdr3_aa: CASSVVLGSYNEQFF
cdr3_nt: TGTGCCAGCAGCGTAGTATTGGGCTCCTACAATGAGCAGTTCTTC

v_call: TRBV7-3
d_call: .
clone_size: .
j_call: TRBJ2-1
cdr3_aa: CASSLTLDSYNEQFF
cdr3_nt: TGTGCCAGCAGCTTAACGCTGGACTCCTACAATGAGCAGTTCTTC

v_call: TRBV9
d_call: .
clone_size: .
j_call: TRBJ2-5
cdr3_aa: CASSDPLGGYETQYF
cdr3_nt: TGTGCCAGCAGCGATCCGCTGGGGGGATATGAGACCCAGTACTTC

v_call: TRBV15
d_call: .
clone_size: once
j_call: TRBJ2-2
cdr3_aa: CATSITGGGTGELFF
cdr3_nt: TGTGCCACCAGCATCACAGGGGGGGGCACCGGGGAGCTGTTTTTT

v_call: TRBV9
d_call: TRBD1
clone_size: once
j_call: TRBJ1-1
cdr3_aa: CASSALTGPNTEAFF
cdr3_nt: TGTGCCAGCAGCGCCCTGACAGGGCCGAACACTGAAGCTTTCTTT

v_call: TRBV2
d_call: .
clone_size: .
j_call: TRBJ1-1
cdr3_aa: CASTPPNRGVDTEAFF
cdr3_nt: TGTGCCAGCACCCCCCCTAATAGGGGTGTGGACACTGAAGCTTTCTTT

v_call: TRBV6-5
d_call: TRBD1
clone_size: .
j_call: TRBJ2-7
cdr3_aa: CASSYTGTGIFEQYF
cdr3_nt: TGTGCCAGCAGTTACACCGGGACAGGGATATTCGAGCAGTACTTC

v_call: TRBV4-1
d_call: TRBD2
clone_size: .
j_call: TRBJ2-1
cdr3_aa: CASSQDTGTIVSDEQFF
cdr3_nt: TGCGCCAGCAGCCAAGATACCGGGACTATAGTCAGCGATGAGCAGTTCTTC